The 17 T cell receptor beta chains reported below all come from one sample, sequenced in a study of cytomegalovirus exposure and HLA in healthy donors. Primers included in the PCR were 60 Vbeta and 13 Jbeta primers. Assay: immunoSEQ multiplex PCR; the TCRdb copy retains only in-frame clones and omits some. In the table there are roughly 150,000 clones, roughly 87% of which are singletons. The sequenced sample consisted of PBMCs. The receptor source for this set is a young man in good health and CMV-seropositive.

This rearrangement joins TRBV7-2 to TRBJ2-1, with D perhaps matching TRBD2 (6 bases). Germline V gene sequence: CDR1 SGHTA, CDR2 FQGNSA. The length of the CDR3 is 13 residues. The V gene lost 5 bases and the J gene lost 3 bases, with 8 bases spanning the gap. CDR3 coding DNA: TGTGCCAGCAGCGTGGACTACTACAATGAGCAGTTCTTC. Its protein product is CASSVDYYNEQFF.

The chain carries TRBV6-5 and TRBJ1-2, with D possibly TRBD1 on 5 matching bases. V lost 0 bases and J 4 bases, leaving 12 bases between the germline ends. Germline CDR1 is MNHEY and CDR2 is SVGAGI. This CDR3 comprises 15 residues. This CDR3 is CASSYSGLRIYGYTF. CDR3 DNA sequence: TGTGCCAGCAGTTACTCGGGACTTCGAATCTATGGCTACACCTTC.

This chain links TRBV18 with TRBJ1-1; D is possibly TRBD1 (6 bases). This CDR3 region has 14 residues. CDR1 is KGHSH, CDR2 LQKENI, per germline. V was clipped by 6 bases and J by 6 bases, with 17 bases between them. CDR3 loop: CASSRRTEFSEAFF. The CDR3 DNA sequence: TGTGCCAGCTCTCGGAGGACAGAGTTTTCTGAAGCTTTCTTT.

The chain's CDR3 is CASSTRRLAGYNEQFF. Written as DNA, the CDR3 is TGCGCCAGCAGCACCAGGAGGCTAGCGGGCTACAATGAGCAGTTCTTC. The chain has TRBV4-1 and TRBJ2-1; 8 nucleotides line up with TRBD2. Looked up from germline, CDR1 is MGHRA and CDR2 is YSYEKL. CDR3 length: 16 residues. The ends lost 5 bases at V and 3 bases at J; junction bases unmatched: 9.

The chain employs TRBV19 and TRBJ2-7; D is undetermined. The germline V gene has CDR1 LNHDA and CDR2 SQIVND (reference sequence). This CDR3 comprises 12 residues. V was cut by 9 bases and J by 3 bases, with 12 bases left in between. The CDR3 nucleotides are TGTGCCAGCCACTCAGGCTTCTACGAGCAGTACTTC. It translates to CASHSGFYEQYF. Full variable domain (missing parts from reference TRBV19 and TRBJ2-7): DGGITQSPKYLFRKEGQNVTLSCEQNLNHDAMYWYRQDPGQGLRLIYYSQIVNDFQKGDIAEGYSVSREKKESFPLTVTSAQKNPTAFYLCASHSGFYEQYFGPGTRLTVT.

The CDR3 protein is CASSLVIGTNYGYTF. The CDR3 DNA sequence: TGTGCCAGCAGCTTAGTCATAGGGACAAACTATGGCTACACCTTC. The chain recombines TRBV7-2 with TRBJ1-2; D may be TRBD1 (6 bases). V lost 1 base, J lost 2 bases, and 11 bases lay in between. This CDR3 has 15 amino acids. Germline loops: CDR1 SGHTA, CDR2 FQGNSA. The variable domain in full, completed from reference TRBV7-2 and TRBJ1-2, reads GAGVSQSPSNKVTEKGKDVELRCDPISGHTALYWYRQSLGQGLEFLIYFQGNSAPDKSGLPSDRFSAERTGGSVSTLTIQRTQQEDSAVYLCASSLVIGTNYGYTFGSGTRLTVV.

V is TRBV4-1 and J is TRBJ2-5, with 9 bases matching TRBD1. The CDR3 extends over 16 amino acids. Germline V gene sequence: CDR1 MGHRA, CDR2 YSYEKL. The V and J ends lost 6 bases and 4 bases, in that order; junction bases with no gene match: 12. The CDR3 nucleotides read TGCGCCAGCAGACCTGACAGGGGGTTAGTCGGAGAGACCCAGTACTTC. Its translation is CASRPDRGLVGETQYF.

This chain links TRBV7-2 with TRBJ2-5; D is unclear. The DNA end favors TRBJ2-7, so the J call may be wrong. This CDR3 spans 13 amino acids. From germline, CDR1 is SGHTA and CDR2 FQGNSA. CDR3 in amino acids: CASSPNPAYEQYF. DNA for the CDR3: TGTGCCAGCAGCCCGAACCCCGCCTACGAGCAGTACTTC.

The genes are TRBV5-1 and TRBJ2-7; D is undetermined. Germline V CDR1 and CDR2: SGHRS, YFSETQ. Trimming cost V 0 bases and J 4 bases, with 8 bases left between them. CDR3 length equals 13 residues. CDR3 DNA sequence: TGCGCCAGCAGCTTGGGTAGCCAGTACGAGCAGTACTTC. The encoded protein is CASSLGSQYEQYF.

This chain uses TRBV30 with TRBJ2-5, with TRBD1 as a possible D gene (5 bases). The germline gives CDR1 GTSNPN, CDR2 SVGIG (reference sequence). Between the trimmed V and J ends, which lost 0 bases and 2 bases, there was a span of 16 bases. This CDR3 is built from 16 residues. As DNA, the CDR3 is TGTGCCTGGAGTGTACAACATAAGGGGCTTCAAGAGACCCAGTACTTC. It specifies CAWSVQHKGLQETQYF.

CDR3 sequence reads: CATRANTGGGGGELFF. CDR3 bases: TGTGCCACCCGGGCAAATACTGGGGGAGGTGGCGGGGAGCTGTTTTTT. The chain couples TRBV7-7 to TRBJ2-2; possibly TRBD2 for D (6 bases). The CDR3 spans 16 residues. The V gene's germline CDR1 is SSHAT and CDR2 FNYEAQ (reference sequence). V lost 10 bases and J lost 7, with 25 bases in between.

The chain recombines TRBV28 with TRBJ2-1; D unresolved. Germline lookup yields CDR1 MDHEN and CDR2 SYDVKM. V gave up 7 bases and J gave up 9 bases, with 7 bases separating them. The CDR3 length is 10 residues. CDR3: CASIAVEQFF. Here the CDR3 DNA reads TGTGCCAGCATCGCGGTTGAGCAGTTCTTC.

The V and J genes are TRBV2 and TRBJ1-5; possible D gene TRBD1, 6 bases. Per the germline V gene, CDR1 is SNHLY and CDR2 is FYNNEI. Trimming stripped 6 bases from V and 2 bases from J, with 14 bases between. CDR3 size: 15 residues. The CDR3, as DNA: TGTGCCAGCAGAGGAGTCAGGGGAGGCAATCAGCCCCAGCATTTT. Its translation: CASRGVRGGNQPQHF. Full variable domain (missing parts from reference TRBV2 and TRBJ1-5): EPEVTQTPSHQVTQMGQEVILRCVPISNHLYFYWYRQILGQKVEFLVSFYNNEISEKSEIFDDQFSVERPDGSNFTLKIRSTKLEDSAMYFCASRGVRGGNQPQHFGDGTRLSIL.

The V gene is TRBV30, the J gene TRBJ1-5, with D maybe TRBD1 (5 bases). The CDR3 loop spans 16 amino acids. Germline V gives CDR1 GTSNPN, CDR2 SVGIG (reference sequence). The germline V and J ends were trimmed by 0 bases and 0 bases, with 12 bases remaining between them. The chain's CDR3 is CAWSVRQGTSNQPQHF. In nucleotides, the CDR3 is TGTGCCTGGAGTGTTAGGCAGGGCACTAGCAATCAGCCCCAGCATTTT.

The chain has TRBV28 and TRBJ1-1; a weak D match, TRBD1 (6 bases). Trimming shortened V by 2 bases and J by 1 base, and 8 bases separated the two germline ends. Germline V gives CDR1 MDHEN, CDR2 SYDVKM. The CDR3 runs to 14 residues. The DNA of the CDR3 is TGTGCCAGCAGTTTACAGGGGAAGAACACTGAAGCTTTCTTT. Translated, it gives CASSLQGKNTEAFF.

The V gene is TRBV7-9, the J gene TRBJ2-1; D is possibly TRBD1 (6 bases). This CDR3 has 15 amino acids. The germline gives CDR1 SEHNR, CDR2 FQNEAQ (reference sequence). The germline V and J ends were trimmed by 2 bases and 3 bases, with 11 bases remaining between them. CDR3 sequence: CASSLNQGSYNEQFF. CDR3 DNA: TGTGCCAGCAGCTTAAATCAGGGGAGCTACAATGAGCAGTTCTTC.

In its sample, this clone was seen once. The chain links TRBV7-9 to TRBJ1-3, with unresolved D. CDR3 length: 12 residues. The V gene lost 1 base and the J gene lost 6 bases, with 4 bases spanning the gap. Germline lookup yields CDR1 SEHNR and CDR2 FQNEAQ (reference sequence). The DNA of the CDR3 is TGTGCCAGCAGCTTAGATCAAAACACCATATATTTT. This gives the protein CASSLDQNTIYF.